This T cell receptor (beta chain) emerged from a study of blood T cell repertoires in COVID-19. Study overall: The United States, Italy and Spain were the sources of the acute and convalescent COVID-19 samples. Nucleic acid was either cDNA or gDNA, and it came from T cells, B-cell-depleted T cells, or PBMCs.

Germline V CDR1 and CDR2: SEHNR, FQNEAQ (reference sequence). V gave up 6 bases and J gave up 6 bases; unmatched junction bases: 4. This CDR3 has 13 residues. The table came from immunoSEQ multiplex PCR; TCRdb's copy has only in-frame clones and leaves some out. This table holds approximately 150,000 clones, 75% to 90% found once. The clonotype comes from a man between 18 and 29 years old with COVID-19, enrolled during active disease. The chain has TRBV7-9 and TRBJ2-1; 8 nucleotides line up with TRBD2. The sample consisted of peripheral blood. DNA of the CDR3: TGTGCCAGCAGGACCGGGACTAGCAATGAGCAGTTCTTC. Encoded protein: CASRTGTSNEQFF.